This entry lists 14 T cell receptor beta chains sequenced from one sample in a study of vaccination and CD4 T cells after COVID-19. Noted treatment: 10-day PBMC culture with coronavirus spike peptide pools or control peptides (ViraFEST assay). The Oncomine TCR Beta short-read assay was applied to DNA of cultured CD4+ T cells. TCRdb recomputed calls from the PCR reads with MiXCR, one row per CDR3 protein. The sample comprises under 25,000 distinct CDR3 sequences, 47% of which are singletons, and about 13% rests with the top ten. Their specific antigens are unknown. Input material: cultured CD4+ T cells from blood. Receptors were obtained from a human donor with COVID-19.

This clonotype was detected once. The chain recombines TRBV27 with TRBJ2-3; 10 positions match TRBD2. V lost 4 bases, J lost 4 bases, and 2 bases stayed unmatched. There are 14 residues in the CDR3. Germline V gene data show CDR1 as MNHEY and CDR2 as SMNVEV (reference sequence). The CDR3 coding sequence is TGTGCCAGCAGTTCGGGACTAGCGTCAGATACGCAGTATTTT. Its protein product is CASSSGLASDTQYF.

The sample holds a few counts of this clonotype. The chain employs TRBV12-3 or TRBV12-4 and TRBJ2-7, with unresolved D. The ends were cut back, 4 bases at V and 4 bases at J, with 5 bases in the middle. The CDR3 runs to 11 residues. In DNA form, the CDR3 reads TGTGCCAGCAGTTCCACATACGAGCAGTACTTC. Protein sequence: CASSSTYEQYF.

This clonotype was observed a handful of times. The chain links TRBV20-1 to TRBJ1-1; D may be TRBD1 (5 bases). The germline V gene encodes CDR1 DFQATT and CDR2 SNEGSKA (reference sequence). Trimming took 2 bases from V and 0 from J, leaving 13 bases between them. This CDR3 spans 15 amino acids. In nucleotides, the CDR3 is TGCAGTGCTAGAAGAGGGGCGACTCTGAACACTGAAGCTTTCTTT. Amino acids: CSARRGATLNTEAFF.

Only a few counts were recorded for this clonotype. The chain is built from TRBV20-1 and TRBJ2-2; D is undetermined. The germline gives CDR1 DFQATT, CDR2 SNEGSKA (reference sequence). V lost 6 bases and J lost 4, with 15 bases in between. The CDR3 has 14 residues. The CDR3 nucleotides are TGCAGTGCGACCCCTTCTAGTCTCACCGGGGAGCTGTTTTTT. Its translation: CSATPSSLTGELFF.

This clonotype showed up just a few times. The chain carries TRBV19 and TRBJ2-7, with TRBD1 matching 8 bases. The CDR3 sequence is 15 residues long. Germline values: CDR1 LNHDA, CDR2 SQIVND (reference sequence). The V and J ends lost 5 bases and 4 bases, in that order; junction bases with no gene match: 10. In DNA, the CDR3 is TGTGCCAGTAGTGTCGACAGGGGATTCGAGTACGAGCAGTACTTC. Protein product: CASSVDRGFEYEQYF. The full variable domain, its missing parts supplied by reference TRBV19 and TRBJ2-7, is DGGITQSPKYLFRKEGQNVTLSCEQNLNHDAMYWYRQDPGQGLRLIYYSQIVNDFQKGDIAEGYSVSREKKESFPLTVTSAQKNPTAFYLCASSVDRGFEYEQYFGPGTRLTVT.

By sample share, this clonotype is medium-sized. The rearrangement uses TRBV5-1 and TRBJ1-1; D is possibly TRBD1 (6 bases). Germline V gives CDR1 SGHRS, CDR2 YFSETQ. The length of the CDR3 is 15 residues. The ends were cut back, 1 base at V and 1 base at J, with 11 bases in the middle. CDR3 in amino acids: CASSLLGQSNTEAFF. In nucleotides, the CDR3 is TGCGCCAGCAGCTTGTTAGGACAGTCGAACACTGAAGCTTTCTTT.

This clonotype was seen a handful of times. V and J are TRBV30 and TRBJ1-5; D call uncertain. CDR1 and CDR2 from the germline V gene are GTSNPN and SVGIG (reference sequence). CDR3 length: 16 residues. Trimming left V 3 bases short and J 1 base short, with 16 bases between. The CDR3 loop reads CAWSDKARRSNQPQHF. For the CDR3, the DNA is TGTGCCTGGAGCGACAAGGCCCGGCGAAGCAATCAGCCCCAGCATTTT.

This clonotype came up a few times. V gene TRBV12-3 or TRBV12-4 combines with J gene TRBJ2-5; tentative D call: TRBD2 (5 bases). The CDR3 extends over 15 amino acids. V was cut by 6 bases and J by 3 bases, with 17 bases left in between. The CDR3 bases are TGTGCCAGCAGCCCGGGATTCATGATGGAAGAGACCCAGTACTTC. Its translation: CASSPGFMMEETQYF.

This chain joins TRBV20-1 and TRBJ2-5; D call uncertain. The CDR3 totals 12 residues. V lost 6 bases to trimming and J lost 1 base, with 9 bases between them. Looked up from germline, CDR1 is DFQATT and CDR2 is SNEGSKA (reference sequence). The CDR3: CSASDTQETQYF. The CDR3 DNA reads TGCAGTGCCAGTGACACCCAAGAGACCCAGTACTTC.

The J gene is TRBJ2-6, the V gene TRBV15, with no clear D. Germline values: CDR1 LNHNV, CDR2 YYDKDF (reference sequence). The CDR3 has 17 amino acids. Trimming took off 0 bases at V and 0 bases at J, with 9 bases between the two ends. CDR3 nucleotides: TGTGCCACCAGCAGAGACAGTTCAAACTCTGGGGCCAACGTCCTGACTTTC. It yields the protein CATSRDSSNSGANVLTF. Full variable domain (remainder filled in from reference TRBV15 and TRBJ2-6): DAMVIQNPRYQVTQFGKPVTLSCSQTLNHNVMYWYQQKSSQAPKLLFHYYDKDFNNEADTPDNFQSRRPNTSFCFLDIRSPGLGDTAMYLCATSRDSSNSGANVLTFGAGSRLTVL.

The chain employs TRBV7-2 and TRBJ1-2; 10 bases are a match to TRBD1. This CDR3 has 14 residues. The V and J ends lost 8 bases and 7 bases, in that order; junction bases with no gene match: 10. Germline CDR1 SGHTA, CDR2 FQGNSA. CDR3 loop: CASAFDRGRSGYTF. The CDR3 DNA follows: TGTGCCAGCGCGTTTGACAGGGGGCGTAGTGGCTACACCTTC.

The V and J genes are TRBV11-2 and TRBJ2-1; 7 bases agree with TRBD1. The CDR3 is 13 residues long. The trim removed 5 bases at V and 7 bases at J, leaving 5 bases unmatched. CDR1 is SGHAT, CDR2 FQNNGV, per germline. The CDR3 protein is CASSADRQNEQFF. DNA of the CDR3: TGTGCCAGCAGCGCGGACAGGCAGAATGAGCAGTTCTTC.

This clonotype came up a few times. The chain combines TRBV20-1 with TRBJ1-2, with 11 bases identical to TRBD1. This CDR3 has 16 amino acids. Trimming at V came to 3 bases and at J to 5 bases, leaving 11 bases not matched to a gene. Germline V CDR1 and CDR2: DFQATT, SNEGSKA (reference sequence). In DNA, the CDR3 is TGCAGTGCTAGGACCTCCGGGACAGGGGGACGTTATGGCTACACCTTC. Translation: CSARTSGTGGRYGYTF.

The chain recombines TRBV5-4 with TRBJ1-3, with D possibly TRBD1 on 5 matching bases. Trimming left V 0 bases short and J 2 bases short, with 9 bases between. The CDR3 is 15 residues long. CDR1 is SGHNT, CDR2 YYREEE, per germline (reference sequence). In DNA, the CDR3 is TGTGCCAGCAGCTTGGGCGGGGCTACTGGAAACACCATATATTTT. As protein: CASSLGGATGNTIYF.